This TCR beta chain was found in a study of regulatory T cells in long-lasting Graves disease. In this sample, this clonotype turned up once. V lost 0 bases to trimming and J lost 0 bases, with 11 bases between them. CDR1 SGHTA and CDR2 FQGTGA come from the germline V gene. The CDR3 loop spans 17 amino acids. In building TCR beta libraries, iRepertoire HTBI primers were used together with Arm-PCR of CDR3 regions. TCRdb called the multiplex PCR reads again in MiXCR, with one record for every CDR3 protein. The repertoire consists of about 660,000 distinct CDR3 sequences, with about 32% occurring once and the leading ten covering 42%. Specified time point: persistent/refractory GD, antithyroid drugs over 5 years with positive TRAb. Scientists built the TCR library using RNA that was extracted from PBMCs.

This TCR came from a female donor with Graves disease. The chain couples TRBV7-3 to TRBJ2-2; TRBD1 or TRBD2 may be the D gene (5 bases each). The sequencing used peripheral blood mononuclear cells (PBMCs), collected when the disease was refractory, from a patient treated with antithyroid drugs. Written as DNA, the CDR3 is TGTGCCAGCAGCTTAACTCGGGACGTCACGAACACCGGGGAGCTGTTTTTT. Its translation: CASSLTRDVTNTGELFF.